This T cell receptor (beta chain) was sequenced during a study of cytomegalovirus exposure and HLA in healthy donors. CDR1 SGHNT and CDR2 YYREEE come from the germline V gene (reference sequence). This CDR3 contains 18 residues. After removal of 0 bases from V and 1 base from J, the junction contained 6 bases not matched to a gene. A multiplex PCR was run with 60 Vbeta primers and 13 Jbeta primers. The protocol was immunoSEQ multiplex PCR, while the TCRdb copy is restricted to in-frame clones and leaves out a portion. In the table there are around 50,000 clones, roughly 75% of which are singletons. The sequenced material came from PBMCs. The chain employs TRBV5-4 and TRBJ2-2, with 10 bases aligning to TRBD2. This clonotype originated in a man aged 25-45 years in good health and CMV-seropositive. The CDR3 loop is CASSLEPSGGLNTGELFF. The DNA for the CDR3 is TGTGCCAGCAGCTTGGAGCCTAGCGGGGGCCTGAACACCGGGGAGCTGTTTTTT.